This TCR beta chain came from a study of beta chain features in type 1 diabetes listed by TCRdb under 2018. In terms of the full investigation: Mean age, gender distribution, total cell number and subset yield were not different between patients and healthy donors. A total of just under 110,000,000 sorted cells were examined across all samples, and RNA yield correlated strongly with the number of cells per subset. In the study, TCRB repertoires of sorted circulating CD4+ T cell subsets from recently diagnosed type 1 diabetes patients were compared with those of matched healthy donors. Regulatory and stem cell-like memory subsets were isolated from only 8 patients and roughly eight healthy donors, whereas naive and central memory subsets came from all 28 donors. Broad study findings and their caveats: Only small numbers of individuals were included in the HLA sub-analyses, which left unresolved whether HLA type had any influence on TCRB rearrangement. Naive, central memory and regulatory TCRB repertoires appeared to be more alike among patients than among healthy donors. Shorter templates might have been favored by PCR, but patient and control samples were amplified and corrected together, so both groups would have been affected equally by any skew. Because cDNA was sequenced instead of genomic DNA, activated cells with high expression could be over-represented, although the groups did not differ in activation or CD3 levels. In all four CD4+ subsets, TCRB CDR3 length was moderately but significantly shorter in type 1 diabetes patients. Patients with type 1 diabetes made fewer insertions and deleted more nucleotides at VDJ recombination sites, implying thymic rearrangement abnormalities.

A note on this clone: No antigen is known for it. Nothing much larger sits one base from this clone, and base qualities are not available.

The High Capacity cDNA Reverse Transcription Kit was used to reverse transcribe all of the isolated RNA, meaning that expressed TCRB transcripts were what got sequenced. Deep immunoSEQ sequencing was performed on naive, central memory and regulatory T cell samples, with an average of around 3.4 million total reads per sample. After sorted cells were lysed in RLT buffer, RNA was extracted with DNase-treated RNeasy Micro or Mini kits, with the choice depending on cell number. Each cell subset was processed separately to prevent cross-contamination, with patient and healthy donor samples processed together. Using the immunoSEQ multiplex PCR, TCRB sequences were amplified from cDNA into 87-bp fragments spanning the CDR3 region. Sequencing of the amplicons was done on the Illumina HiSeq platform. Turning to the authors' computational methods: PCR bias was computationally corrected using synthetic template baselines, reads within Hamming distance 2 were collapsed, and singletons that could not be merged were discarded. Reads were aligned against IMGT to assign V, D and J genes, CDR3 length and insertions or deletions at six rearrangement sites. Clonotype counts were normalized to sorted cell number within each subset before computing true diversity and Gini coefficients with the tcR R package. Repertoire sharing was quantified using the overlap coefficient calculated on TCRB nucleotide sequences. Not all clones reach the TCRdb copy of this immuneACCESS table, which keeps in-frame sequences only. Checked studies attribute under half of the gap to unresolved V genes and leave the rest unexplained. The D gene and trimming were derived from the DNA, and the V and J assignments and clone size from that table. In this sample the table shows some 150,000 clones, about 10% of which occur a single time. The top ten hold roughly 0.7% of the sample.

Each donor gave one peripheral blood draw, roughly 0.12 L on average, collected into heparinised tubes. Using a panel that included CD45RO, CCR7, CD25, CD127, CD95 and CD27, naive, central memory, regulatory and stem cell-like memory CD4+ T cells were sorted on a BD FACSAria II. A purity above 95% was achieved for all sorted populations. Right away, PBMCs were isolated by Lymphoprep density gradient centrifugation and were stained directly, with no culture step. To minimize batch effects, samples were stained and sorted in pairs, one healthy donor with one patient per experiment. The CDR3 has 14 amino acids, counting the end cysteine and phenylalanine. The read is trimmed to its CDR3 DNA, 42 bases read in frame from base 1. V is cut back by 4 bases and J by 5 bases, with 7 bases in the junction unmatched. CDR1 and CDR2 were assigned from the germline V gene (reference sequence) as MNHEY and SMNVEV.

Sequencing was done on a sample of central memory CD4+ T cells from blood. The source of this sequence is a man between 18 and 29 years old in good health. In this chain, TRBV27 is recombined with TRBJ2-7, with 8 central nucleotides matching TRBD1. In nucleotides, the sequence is TGTGCCAGCAGTTCGCCGGACAGGGTAAACGAGCAGTACTTC. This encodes CASSSPDRVNEQYF.